The T cell receptor (beta chain) under discussion was sequenced for a study of cytomegalovirus exposure and HLA in healthy donors (dated by TCRdb to about 2017). Broadly, across the study: According to an earlier analysis of several hundred of the donors, roughly 180 million T cells yielded over 100 million unique TCR beta sequences and 276 Gb of sequence data. Approximately 310 gigabases of sequencing data and some 85 million unique TCR sequences were included in an early release covering under 650 HLA-typed donors. Of the roughly 400 genotyped donors, 81% were placed in the genetic ancestry cluster associated with self-reported Caucasian donors. The study aimed to test whether signatures of past pathogen exposure could be identified by cataloging public T cell receptors. The study used immunosequencing to profile the T cell repertoires of 600 to 850 subjects and linked those repertoires to cytomegalovirus serostatus. In addition to the first cohort of approximately 650 subjects, a separate validation cohort of 120 different subjects was used. To predict cytomegalovirus infection status, the study brought together high-throughput TCR immunosequencing, statistical association of individual TCRs with disease status, and machine learning. A later analysis re-examined previously published TCR beta repertoires from several hundred donors and added high-resolution HLA genotyping to investigate patterns of TCR occurrence. Rather than using new phenotypic data, the later analysis identified candidate immune exposures from TCR beta sequences and from how often those sequences occurred across donors. An earlier analysis of fewer than 750 of the donors used high-throughput TCR beta sequencing to judge whether each TCR beta V gene segment behaved as functional or pseudogenic. Donor age, sex, ethnicity and CMV serostatus were compiled alongside the repertoire data. A later genetic analysis took genome-wide SNP genotypes for about 65% of the roughly 670 donors and used that subset as a discovery cohort. All discovery cohort repertoires had been generated using a single sequencing platform. HLA typing covered class I and class II loci at four-digit resolution. Typing coverage varied by locus: 629-630 donors for A, B, C, DRB1 and DQB1; some 520 for DQA1; around 570 for DPA1; approximately 490 for DPB1. Four to six DR-DQ haplotypes were handled as single units for association and clustering, since linkage in the cohort was strong. On average, 235,054 unique TCR beta nucleotide sequences were sequenced per donor among several hundred genotyped donors of the cohort, with roughly 20% of those sequences being non-productive.

The method behind the library was the immunoSEQ multiplex PCR assay. A mixture of 60 forward primers for TCR Vbeta segments and 13 reverse primers for TCR Jbeta segments was used in the multiplex PCR. The CDR3 region of rearranged TCR beta genes was amplified from genomic DNA by a multiplex PCR assay. On the Illumina HiSeq System, the amplified TCR beta libraries were sequenced as 87-base-pair reads. On the authors' methods: In a later analysis, tens of millions of unique TCR beta chains were counted across the 650 to 700 repertoires, and roughly 10 million of these chains were shared by at least two donors. To remove PCR and sequencing errors, raw reads were error-corrected and collapsed into unique sequences using a nearest-neighbor algorithm that merged closely related sequences. To assign V, D and J gene segments, CDR3 sequences were aligned to IMGT reference sequences. For a sequence to be retained, a match of at least six nucleotides was required to both a V gene segment and a J gene segment. Rearrangements were classified as productive when the CDR3 lacked stop codons and remained in frame with V and J, and all other rearrangements were classified as non-productive. Following IMGT convention, CDR3 was defined as the stretch from the second conserved V-encoded cysteine up to the conserved J-encoded phenylalanine. The earlier analysis of about 610 of the donors excluded any sequence lacking an unambiguous match to a single V gene segment. An earlier analysis of 500 to 600 of the donors classified V segments as functional when productive rearrangements were above 56.7% and as segregating when the standard deviation between donors was above 5%. To diagnose cytomegalovirus status from the catalog of TCR beta chain sequences, a statistical classification framework was built. In a later analysis, TCR nucleotide sequences were compared against IMGT/GENE-DB human TR gene sequences so that V and J genes could be assigned. A later analysis assigned CDR3 sequences and most-parsimonious VDJ recombination scenarios with the TCRdist pipeline. In a later analysis, each TCR beta chain was defined by its CDR3 amino acid sequence together with its V-gene family, and reads without a unique V-gene family were excluded. To address suspected cross-contamination and a sequencing artifact, a later analysis removed some 620 highly shared, low-generation-probability nucleotide sequences. In a later analysis, a clonal expansion index was calculated for each public chain from normalized within-repertoire ranks of inferred template counts. Generation probabilities in a later analysis came from a VDJ recombination model fitted to out-of-frame rearrangements, and those results were checked against IGoR. A later analysis scored TCR-TCR, TCR-HLA and TCR-CMV co-occurrence with hypergeometric tests, applying a repertoire-size bias correction to TCR pairs. A later analysis estimated false discovery rates by permuting HLA or CMV assignments 20 times. In a later analysis, co-occurring TCRs were grouped using DBSCAN, and TCRdist sequence similarity was added for clustering within HLA-allele-positive subsets. Repertoires with fewer than 30,000 or more than 120,000 public chains, plus five repertoires with anomalous nucleotide sharing, were excluded from co-occurrence clustering. The clones in this table, taken by TCRdb from immuneACCESS, are in-frame only. Not every clone is retained; where verified, under half of the shortfall comes from an unresolved V gene, and the cause of the rest is unknown. V and J calls and clone size are copied from that table; D and trimming were computed from the DNA. In this sample the table shows around 220,000 clones, 60% to 80% of which occur a single time. The top ten hold 1.5% to 2% of the sample.

Details on this clone: Its cognate antigen has yet to be identified. No base quality values were provided; no much bigger clone lies one nucleotide off.

Here is what the overall study found, with its caveats: Only TCR beta chains were sequenced in this cohort, and the absence of alpha or paired-chain data limited detectable features. In a later analysis, the rate of TCR association differed among HLA loci, with DRB1 alleles having the most associated TCRs and HLA-C alleles having the fewest. According to a later analysis, most CMV-associated TCR beta chains appeared to be HLA-restricted, and the HLA associations seemed to be driven largely by CMV exposure. Three of the identified cytomegalovirus-associated TCR beta chains were confirmed in vitro to be specific for cytomegalovirus antigens. Some IMGT-functional V segments, including TRBV6-2 and TRBV6-3, could not be distinguished by the 87-base-pair reads and were therefore excluded. A cluster of highly shared sequence variants was judged likely to be a technical artifact of the sequencing pipeline. Because some donors lacked HLA typing at each locus, the association tests relied only on the typed subset. V-gene and J-gene trimming of TCR beta chains was associated with a missense DCLRE1C variant in a later genetic analysis, and the association was replicated in an independent cohort. The authors suggested that the approach could potentially be extended to other disease states and immunological phenotypes. Cytomegalovirus status was reported to be diagnosed by the classifier with high specificity and sensitivity in both the original and validation cohorts. Assigning TCR associations to individual alleles was difficult when HLA alleles, especially DR and DQ, strongly co-occurred. Most TCR sequences were observed very rarely across donors, whereas some public TCRs were present in many individuals. Sequencing depth was assumed to be roughly uniform across donors in the presence/absence analyses, though that assumption may not hold. Several of the top co-occurrence clusters appeared to be linked to parvovirus B19, influenza, CMV and Epstein-Barr virus, according to a later analysis. A further reported finding was that TCR beta sequences accurately predicted the HLA-A and HLA-B alleles for most subjects in the first cohort. Specific HLA alleles were associated with 15,000 to 20,000 TCR beta sequences at a false discovery rate of 0.05 in a later analysis. Compared with the 666-donor mean, donors in an Asian-associated ancestry cluster had fewer N-insertions in productive TCRs, according to a later genetic analysis. Immune exposure information for the cohort was limited to CMV serostatus. Over 15 rarely observed V segments, including chromosome 9 orphons, were excluded from the earlier analysis of approximately 500 of the donors because counts were too low. Correlated functional status among segregating V segments might reflect linkage disequilibrium, but an unknown experimental factor could not be ruled out. Compared with equally common non-associated chains, HLA-associated TCR beta chains in a later analysis were more clonally expanded and had lower generation probabilities. In an earlier analysis of under 600 of the donors, most TCR beta V segments were observed in productive rearrangements about 87% or about 30% of the time, broadly matching IMGT annotations. The study gave a list of 150 to 200 TCR beta chains associated with cytomegalovirus.

In the germline V gene, CDR1 corresponds to SQVTM and CDR2 to ANQGSEA. The CDR3 holds 15 amino acids from the cysteine to the phenylalanine. CDR3 DNA is the only sequence kept; it has 45 bases, read in frame from the first base. V loses 4 bases of germline sequence and J loses 2 bases, and the interval between the two ends is 15 bases. The cohort consisted of approximately 690 healthy bone marrow donors. All cohort members were sampled while nominally healthy, although unrecorded immune exposures were likely present. The donor tested CMV seronegative, placing the donor among the 350 to 400 seronegative members of the cohort. Every donor gave a peripheral blood sample, and the peripheral blood mononuclear cells from that sample were used for TCR beta sequencing. Genomic DNA extraction from the blood cell samples was performed with the Qiagen DNeasy Blood Extraction Kit.

This chain joins TRBV29-1 to TRBJ1-3, and the D gene may be TRBD1, 5 bases matching. This clonotype originated in a woman aged 25 to 39 in good health and CMV-seronegative. The source material was PBMCs. The DNA is TGCAGCGTTGGTCCTTCGGGAGGGGCTGGAAACACCATATATTTT. It translates to CSVGPSGGAGNTIYF.